Sequencing of this T cell receptor beta chain was carried out in a study of blood T cell repertoires in COVID-19. Study-level background: From the United States, Italy and Spain came samples of acute and convalescent COVID-19. Nucleic acid was either cDNA or gDNA, and it came from T cells, B-cell-depleted T cells, or PBMCs.

As originally analysed: Estimation of nucleated cell counts was performed using reference gene primer amplification. Profiled with immunoSEQ multiplex PCR; TCRdb holds only in-frame clones, not every one. V and J calls and clone size are those listed in that table; D and trimming were worked out from the DNA. The table shows about 230,000 clones, with around 83% occurring only once. The material sequenced was peripheral blood. The TCR sequence derives from a man aged 40-49 years with acute or convalescent COVID-19.

The DNA for the CDR3 is TGTGCCAGCTTACCTCAGATTTTCTCTGGAAACACCATATATTTT. Amino acids: CASLPQIFSGNTIYF. The V and J genes are TRBV6-6 and TRBJ1-3; D remains unclear. This CDR3 is built from 15 residues. Trimming stripped 8 bases from V and 0 bases from J, with 14 bases between. Per germline, CDR1 MNHNY and CDR2 SVGAGI (reference sequence).